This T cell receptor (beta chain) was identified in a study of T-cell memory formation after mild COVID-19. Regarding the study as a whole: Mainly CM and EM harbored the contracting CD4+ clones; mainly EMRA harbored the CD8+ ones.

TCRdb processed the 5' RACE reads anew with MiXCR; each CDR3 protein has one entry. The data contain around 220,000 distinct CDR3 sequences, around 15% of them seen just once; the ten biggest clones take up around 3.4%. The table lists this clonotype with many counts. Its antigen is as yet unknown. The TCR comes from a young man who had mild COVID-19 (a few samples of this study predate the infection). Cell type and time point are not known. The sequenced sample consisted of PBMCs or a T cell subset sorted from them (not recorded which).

The CDR3 DNA reads as TGCGCCAGCAGCATAGACAGGGGCAATTCACCCCTCCACTTT. Residues: CASSIDRGNSPLHF. The chain recombines TRBV5-1 with TRBJ1-6, with 8 bases that match TRBD1. This CDR3 is 14 amino acids long. Losses at the gene ends were 4 bases for V and 7 bases for J; bases not matched to a gene: 4. The germline V gene encodes CDR1 SGHRS and CDR2 YFSETQ.